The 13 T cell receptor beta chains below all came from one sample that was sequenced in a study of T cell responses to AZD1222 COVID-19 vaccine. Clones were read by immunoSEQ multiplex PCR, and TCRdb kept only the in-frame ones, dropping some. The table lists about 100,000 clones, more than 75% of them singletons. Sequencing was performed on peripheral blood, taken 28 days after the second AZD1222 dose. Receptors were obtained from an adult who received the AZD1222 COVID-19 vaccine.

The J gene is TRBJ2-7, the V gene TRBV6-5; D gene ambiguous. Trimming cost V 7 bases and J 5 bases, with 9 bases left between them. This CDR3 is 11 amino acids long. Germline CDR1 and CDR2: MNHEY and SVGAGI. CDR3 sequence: CASTKGNEQYF. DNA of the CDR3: TGTGCCAGCACCAAAGGTAACGAGCAGTACTTC.

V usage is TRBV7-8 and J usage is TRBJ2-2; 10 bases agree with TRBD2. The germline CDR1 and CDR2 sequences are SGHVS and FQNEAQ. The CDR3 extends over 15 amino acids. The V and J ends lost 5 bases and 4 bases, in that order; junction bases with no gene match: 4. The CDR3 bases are TGTGCCAGCAGCGCTAGCGGGAGAGGCACCGGGGAGCTGTTTTTT. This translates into CASSASGRGTGELFF.

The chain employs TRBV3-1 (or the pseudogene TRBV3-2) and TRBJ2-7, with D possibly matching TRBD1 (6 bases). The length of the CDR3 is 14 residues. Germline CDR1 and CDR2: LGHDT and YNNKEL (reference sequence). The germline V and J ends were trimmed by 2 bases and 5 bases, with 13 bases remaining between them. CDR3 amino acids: CASSQNRVGHEQYF. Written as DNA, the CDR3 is TGTGCCAGCAGCCAAAACAGGGTAGGCCACGAGCAGTACTTC.

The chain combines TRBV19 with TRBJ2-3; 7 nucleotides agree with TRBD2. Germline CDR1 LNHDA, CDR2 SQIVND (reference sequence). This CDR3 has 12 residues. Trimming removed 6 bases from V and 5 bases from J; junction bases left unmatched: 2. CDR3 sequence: CASSPGGDTQYF. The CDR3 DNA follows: TGTGCCAGTAGCCCGGGGGGAGATACGCAGTATTTT.

The CDR3 here is CASSQGIRQFF. The CDR3 bases are TGTGCCAGCAGCCAAGGCATACGGCAGTTCTTC. The chain recombines TRBV7-9 with TRBJ2-1; D not certain. V dropped 5 bases and J dropped 12 bases, with 11 bases sitting between them. This CDR3 comprises 11 residues. CDR1 and CDR2 (germline): SEHNR, FQNEAQ (reference sequence).

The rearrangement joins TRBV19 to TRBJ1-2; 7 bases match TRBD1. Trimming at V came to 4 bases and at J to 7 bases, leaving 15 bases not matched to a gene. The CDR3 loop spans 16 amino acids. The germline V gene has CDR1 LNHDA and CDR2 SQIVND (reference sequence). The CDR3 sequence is CASSTTIDRAIGGYTF. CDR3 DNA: TGTGCCAGTAGTACGACGATCGACAGGGCGATCGGTGGCTACACCTTC.

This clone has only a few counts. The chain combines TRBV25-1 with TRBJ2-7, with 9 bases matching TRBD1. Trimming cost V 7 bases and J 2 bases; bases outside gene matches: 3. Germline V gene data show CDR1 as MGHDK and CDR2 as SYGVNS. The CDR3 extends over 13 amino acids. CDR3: CASNGTGPYEQYF. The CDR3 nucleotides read TGTGCCAGCAATGGGACAGGGCCCTACGAGCAGTACTTC.

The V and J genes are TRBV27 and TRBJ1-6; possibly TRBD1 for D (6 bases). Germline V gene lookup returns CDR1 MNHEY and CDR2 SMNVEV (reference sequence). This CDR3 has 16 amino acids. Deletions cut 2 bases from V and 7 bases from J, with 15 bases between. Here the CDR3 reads CASSLDRSGGNSPLHF. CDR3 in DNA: TGTGCCAGCAGTTTAGACAGGTCGGGGGGGAATTCACCCCTCCACTTT.

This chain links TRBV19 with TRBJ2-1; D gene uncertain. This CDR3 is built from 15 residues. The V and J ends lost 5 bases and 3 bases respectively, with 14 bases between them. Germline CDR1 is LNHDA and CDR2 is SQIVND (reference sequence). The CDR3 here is CASSFADSNYNEQFF. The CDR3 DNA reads TGTGCCAGTAGTTTCGCCGACTCCAACTACAATGAGCAGTTCTTC. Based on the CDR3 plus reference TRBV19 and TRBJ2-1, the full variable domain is DGGITQSPKYLFRKEGQNVTLSCEQNLNHDAMYWYRQDPGQGLRLIYYSQIVNDFQKGDIAEGYSVSREKKESFPLTVTSAQKNPTAFYLCASSFADSNYNEQFFGPGTRLTVL.

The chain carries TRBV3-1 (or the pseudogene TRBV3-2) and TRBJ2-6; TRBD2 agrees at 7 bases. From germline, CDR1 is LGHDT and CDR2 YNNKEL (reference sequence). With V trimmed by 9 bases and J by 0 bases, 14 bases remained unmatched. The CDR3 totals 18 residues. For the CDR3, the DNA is TGTGCCAGTACCCCGTGGGGGGGTCTTAACTCTGGGGCCAACGTCCTGACTTTC. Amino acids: CASTPWGGLNSGANVLTF.

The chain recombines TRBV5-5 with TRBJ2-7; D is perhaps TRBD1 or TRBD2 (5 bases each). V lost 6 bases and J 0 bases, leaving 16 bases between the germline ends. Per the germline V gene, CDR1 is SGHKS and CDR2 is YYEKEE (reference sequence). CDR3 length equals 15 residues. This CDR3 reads CASKRDDGSSYEQYF. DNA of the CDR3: TGTGCCAGCAAGAGGGACGACGGAAGCTCCTACGAGCAGTACTTC.

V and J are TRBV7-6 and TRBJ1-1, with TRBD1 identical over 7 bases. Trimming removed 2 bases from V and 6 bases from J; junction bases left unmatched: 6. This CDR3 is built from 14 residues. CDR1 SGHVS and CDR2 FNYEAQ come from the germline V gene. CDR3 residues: CASSLQGVVAEAFF. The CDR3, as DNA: TGTGCCAGCAGCTTACAGGGGGTGGTGGCTGAAGCTTTCTTT.

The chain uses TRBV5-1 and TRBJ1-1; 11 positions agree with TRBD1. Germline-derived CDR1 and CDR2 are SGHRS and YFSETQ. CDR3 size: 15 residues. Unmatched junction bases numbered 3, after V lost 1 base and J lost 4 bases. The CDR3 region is CASSLTGQGGTEAFF. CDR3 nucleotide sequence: TGCGCCAGCAGCTTGACGGGACAGGGGGGCACTGAAGCTTTCTTT.